Shown below are 5 T cell receptor beta chains from a single sample sequenced in a study of tumor-infiltrating lymphocytes in primary liver carcinoma. Co-extracting RNA and DNA was done with about 20-33 mg of unsorted bulk tissue as input. From approximately 490 ng total RNA, TCR beta cDNA was generated with a primer in the constant region. Three nested multiplex PCR rounds, a slightly modified ARM-PCR method, built the TCR beta libraries. TRBV1-TRBV30 forward primers paired with a C-beta reverse primer drove the first two PCR rounds, about 11 cycles each. TCRdb passed the multiplex PCR reads through MiXCR, listing each CDR3 protein once. The sample has around 47,000 distinct CDR3 sequences; over 70% are singletons. Sequences were obtained from liver tumor tissue from sampling region 2. The subset was: tumor region T2, inferior pole. All receptors derive from a man aged 35-49 years with primary liver carcinoma and hepatitis B virus infection.

Points on this clonotype: A much more abundant neighbour one base away suggests this may be a read error. V and J are TRBV2 and TRBJ2-5; D remains ambiguous. V gave up 6 bases and J gave up 5 bases, with 13 bases separating them. Germline lookup yields CDR1 SNHLY and CDR2 FYNNEI. The length of the CDR3 is 13 residues. Here the CDR3 reads CASRADVRETQYF. CDR3 bases: TGTGCCAGCAGGGCGGATGTGAGGGAGACCCAGTACTTC.

This clonotype was seen ten or more times. The chain employs TRBV2 and TRBJ2-2, with D possibly TRBD1 on 5 matching bases. V lost 7 bases, J lost 6 bases, and 15 bases lay in between. The CDR3 length is 14 residues. Germline CDR1 is SNHLY and CDR2 is FYNNEI. CDR3: CASIPTVTAGELFF. Here the CDR3 DNA reads TGTGCCAGCATCCCGACAGTCACAGCCGGGGAGCTGTTTTTT.

Remarks on this clonotype: The conserved closing phenylalanine or tryptophan is absent in this CDR3, likely reflecting a read error. V gene TRBV6-2 or TRBV6-3 combines with J gene TRBJ2-5; D is ambiguous. This CDR3 region has 18 residues. CDR1 MNHEY and CDR2 SVGEGT come from the germline V gene. The CDR3 reads CASSSHPLDLLYQDTQYL. CDR3 DNA sequence: TGTGCCAGCAGTTCCCACCCTCTGGACCTCCTGTACCAAGATACCCAGTACTTA.

This clonotype was seen a few times. Without the conserved terminal phenylalanine or tryptophan, this CDR3 likely stems from a read error. The CDR3 loop is CASSYSGGEVQPQHL. CDR3 in DNA: TGTGCCAGCAGTTACTCGGGTGGGGAGGTTCAGCCTCAGCATTTA. The V call is TRBV6-2 or TRBV6-3, the J call TRBJ1-5; the D is unclear. Germline V CDR1 and CDR2: MNHEY, SVGEGT. The CDR3 runs to 15 residues.

This clonotype is labeled medium-sized (0.01 to 0.1%). The J gene is TRBJ2-3, the V gene TRBV4-3, with 9 nucleotides matching TRBD2. The germline gives CDR1 LGHNA, CDR2 YSLEER. The CDR3 is 16 residues long. J lost 4 bases, V lost 0 bases, and 5 bases had no gene match. CDR3 nucleotides: TGCGCCAGCAGCCAAGATGCTAGCGGGATTCCAGATACGCAGTATTTT. Its translation: CASSQDASGIPDTQYF.